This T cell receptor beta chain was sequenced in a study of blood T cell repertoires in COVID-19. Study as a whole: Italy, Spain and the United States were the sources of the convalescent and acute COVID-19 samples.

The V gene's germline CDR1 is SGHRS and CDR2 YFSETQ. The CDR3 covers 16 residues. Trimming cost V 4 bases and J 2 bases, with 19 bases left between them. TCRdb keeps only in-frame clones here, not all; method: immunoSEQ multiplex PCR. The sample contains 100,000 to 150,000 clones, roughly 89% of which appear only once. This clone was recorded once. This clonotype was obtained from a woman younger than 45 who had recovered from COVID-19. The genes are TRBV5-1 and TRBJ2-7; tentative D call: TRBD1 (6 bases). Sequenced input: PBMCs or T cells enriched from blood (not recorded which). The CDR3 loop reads CASSLTPTGTAYEQYF. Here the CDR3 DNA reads TGCGCCAGCAGCCTTACTCCGACAGGCACAGCCTACGAGCAGTACTTC.